The rows below give T cell receptor beta chains drawn from one sample of a study of T cells in Graves' hyperthyroidism and ophthalmopathy. Using its own MiXCR run on the multiplex PCR reads, TCRdb lists one record per CDR3 protein. The repertoire includes about 300,000 distinct CDR3 sequences, 13% of them detected once, and roughly 8.5% sits in the top ten. Sequencing used blood. The receptors were sampled from a young woman with Graves' hyperthyroidism that later progressed to Graves' ophthalmopathy. The CDR3 runs from the conserved cysteine through the conserved F or W. The order of the fields is V gene, J gene, D gene, clone size, CDR3 DNA, CDR3 protein. D genes are given only for firm matches. Clone size appears in some rows only: once, few, many, or a class for an expanded clone.

V gene: TRBV12-3/TRBV12-4
J gene: TRBJ1-1
D gene: TRBD1
clone size: many
CDR3 DNA: TGTGCCAGCAGTCCCACAGGGGGCTACACTGAAGCTTTCTTT
CDR3 protein: CASSPTGGYTEAFF

V gene: TRBV2
J gene: TRBJ2-3
D gene: -
clone size: many
CDR3 DNA: TGTGCCAGCAGTGAATCTTCCACTAGCACAGATACGCAGTATTTT
CDR3 protein: CASSESSTSTDTQYF

V gene: TRBV12-3/TRBV12-4
J gene: TRBJ2-1
D gene: TRBD2
clone size: many
CDR3 DNA: TGTGCCAGCAGTTTACTAGCGGGAGTCCACAATGAGCAGTTCTTC
CDR3 protein: CASSLLAGVHNEQFF

V gene: TRBV2
J gene: TRBJ2-7
D gene: TRBD2
clone size: many
CDR3 DNA: TGTGCCAGCAGTGAAGGACTAGCGGGGATCTCCTACGAGCAGTACTTC
CDR3 protein: CASSEGLAGISYEQYF

V gene: TRBV6-2/TRBV6-3
J gene: TRBJ1-1
D gene: TRBD1
clone size: few
CDR3 DNA: TGTGCCAGCAGCCCTGACAGGGGGCGACAAGCTTTCTTT
CDR3 protein: CASSPDRGRQAFF

V gene: TRBV18
J gene: TRBJ1-3
D gene: -
clone size: -
CDR3 DNA: TGTGCCAGCTCACCTCAGGGGCAGAAACTGTCTGGAAACACCATATATTTT
CDR3 protein: CASSPQGQKLSGNTIYF

V gene: TRBV9
J gene: TRBJ2-7
D gene: -
clone size: many
CDR3 DNA: TGTGCCAGCGGGGGGGCTCCGGGACGTTCCTCCTACGAGCAGTACTTC
CDR3 protein: CASGGAPGRSSYEQYF

V gene: TRBV28
J gene: TRBJ2-7
D gene: -
clone size: -
CDR3 DNA: TGTGCCAGCAGTTTAGACTCGGGGGTAGCCTACGAGCAGTACTTC
CDR3 protein: CASSLDSGVAYEQYF

V gene: TRBV9
J gene: TRBJ2-6
D gene: -
clone size: -
CDR3 DNA: TGTGCCAGCAGCGTAGGGCCCTCTGGGGCCAACGTCCTGACTTTC
CDR3 protein: CASSVGPSGANVLTF

V gene: TRBV6-1
J gene: TRBJ2-2
D gene: -
clone size: few
CDR3 DNA: TGTGCCAGCAGCCGTCGTGGGACGAACACCGGGGAGCTGTTTTTT
CDR3 protein: CASSRRGTNTGELFF

V gene: TRBV27
J gene: TRBJ1-6
D gene: TRBD1
clone size: many
CDR3 DNA: TGTGCCAGCAGTCAAGGACAGGATAATTCACCCCTCCACTTT
CDR3 protein: CASSQGQDNSPLHF

V gene: TRBV20-1
J gene: TRBJ2-7
D gene: -
clone size: many
CDR3 DNA: TGCAGTGCCGCAGGGTCGGAGTCCCAGCCCTACGAGCAGTACTTC
CDR3 protein: CSAAGSESQPYEQYF

V gene: TRBV12-3/TRBV12-4
J gene: TRBJ2-7
D gene: TRBD2
clone size: many
CDR3 DNA: TGTGCCAGCACCCTCCGCGGGACTAGCAGCTACGAGCAGTACTTC
CDR3 protein: CASTLRGTSSYEQYF

V gene: TRBV10-3
J gene: TRBJ2-7
D gene: -
clone size: -
CDR3 DNA: TGTGCCATCGGAGAAAATAGGGTCTACGAGCGGTACTTC
CDR3 protein: CAIGENRVYERYF

V gene: TRBV20-1
J gene: TRBJ2-7
D gene: TRBD2
clone size: -
CDR3 DNA: TGCAGTGCTAGTTTCAGCGGGAGTTTGCTCTACGAGCAGTACTTC
CDR3 protein: CSASFSGSLLYEQYF

V gene: TRBV28
J gene: TRBJ1-5
D gene: -
clone size: few
CDR3 DNA: TGTGGGGTCGGGTATAGCAATCAGCCCCAGCATTTT
CDR3 protein: CGVGYSNQPQHF

V gene: TRBV5-1
J gene: TRBJ1-1
D gene: TRBD1
clone size: many
CDR3 DNA: TGCGCCAGCAGCAGTAAGCCGGGACAGGGGTACACTGAAGCTTTCTTT
CDR3 protein: CASSSKPGQGYTEAFF

V gene: TRBV7-2
J gene: TRBJ2-7
D gene: TRBD1
clone size: many
CDR3 DNA: TGTGCCAGCAGCCTCTTGGGGACAGGGGCCTACGAGCAGTACTTC
CDR3 protein: CASSLLGTGAYEQYF

V gene: TRBV19
J gene: TRBJ1-1
D gene: -
clone size: many
CDR3 DNA: TGTGCCAGTAGTCCGCGGGTGGGTTCCCTGAACACTGAAGCTTTCTTT
CDR3 protein: CASSPRVGSLNTEAFF

V gene: TRBV27
J gene: TRBJ1-5
D gene: -
clone size: many
CDR3 DNA: TGTGCCAGCAGTTGGTCTGGGGAGGTCGGCAATCAGCCCCAGCATTTT
CDR3 protein: CASSWSGEVGNQPQHF

V gene: TRBV20-1
J gene: TRBJ1-1
D gene: -
clone size: few
CDR3 DNA: TGCAGTGCTAGTCCCACAGGTTACACTGAAGCTTTCTTT
CDR3 protein: CSASPTGYTEAFF

V gene: TRBV9
J gene: TRBJ2-7
D gene: TRBD1
clone size: few
CDR3 DNA: TGTGCCAGCAGCAAGGCGACAGGGGGCTATTTAAGCGAGCAGTACTTC
CDR3 protein: CASSKATGGYLSEQYF

V gene: TRBV4-3
J gene: TRBJ2-1
D gene: TRBD1
clone size: -
CDR3 DNA: TGCGCCAGCAGCCAAGTGTTCAGGGGGCAGCAAAACAATGAGCAGTTCTTC
CDR3 protein: CASSQVFRGQQNNEQFF

V gene: TRBV19
J gene: TRBJ2-3
D gene: TRBD1
clone size: -
CDR3 DNA: TGTGCCAGTAGTGAAAGGACAGGGCCCTATACGCAGTATTTT
CDR3 protein: CASSERTGPYTQYF

V gene: TRBV30
J gene: TRBJ1-5
D gene: TRBD1
clone size: many
CDR3 DNA: TGTGCCTGGAGTCCAGGGGGATCTCAGCCCCAGCATTTT
CDR3 protein: CAWSPGGSQPQHF

V gene: TRBV20-1
J gene: TRBJ1-5
D gene: TRBD1
clone size: -
CDR3 DNA: TGCAGTGCTAGAGATCCCGAGACAGGGTTTAGCCCTATGATCAGCCCCCAGCATTTT
CDR3 protein: CSARDPETGFSPMISPQHF

V gene: TRBV11-2
J gene: TRBJ2-3
D gene: -
clone size: many
CDR3 DNA: TGTGCCAGCAGTCCGACAGCGGGTTCAGATACGCAGTATTTT
CDR3 protein: CASSPTAGSDTQYF

V gene: TRBV28
J gene: TRBJ2-5
D gene: TRBD1
clone size: many
CDR3 DNA: TGTGCCAGCAGCACAGGGGTTCGGGAGACCCAGTACTTC
CDR3 protein: CASSTGVRETQYF

V gene: TRBV7-9
J gene: TRBJ2-3
D gene: -
clone size: many
CDR3 DNA: TGTGCCAGCAGCTTAAGCGCGGGACTCACAGATACGCAGTATTTT
CDR3 protein: CASSLSAGLTDTQYF

V gene: TRBV4-3
J gene: TRBJ2-7
D gene: -
clone size: -
CDR3 DNA: TGCGCCAGCAGCCAGGGACCTAACCCATACGAGCAGTACTTC
CDR3 protein: CASSQGPNPYEQYF

V gene: TRBV19
J gene: TRBJ1-2
D gene: -
clone size: few
CDR3 DNA: TGTGCCAGTAGTCCAGAGGGGGGAAGGGGGTATGGCTACACCTTC
CDR3 protein: CASSPEGGRGYGYTF

V gene: TRBV27
J gene: TRBJ2-7
D gene: TRBD1
clone size: -
CDR3 DNA: TGTGCCAGCAGTGAATCAATCGGGACAGCCTACGAGCAGTACTTC
CDR3 protein: CASSESIGTAYEQYF

V gene: TRBV3-1
J gene: TRBJ2-7
D gene: TRBD1
clone size: many
CDR3 DNA: TGTGCCAGCAGCCAGGACAGGTTGAGCTACGAGCAGTACTTC
CDR3 protein: CASSQDRLSYEQYF

V gene: TRBV9
J gene: TRBJ1-1
D gene: -
clone size: few
CDR3 DNA: TGTGCCAGCAGCGTAGGAGGGGCTTCCGTGAACACTGAAGCTTTCTTT
CDR3 protein: CASSVGGASVNTEAFF

V gene: TRBV19
J gene: TRBJ1-5
D gene: -
clone size: -
CDR3 DNA: TGTGCCATAAGTCTCCGACAGGCGAATCAGCCCCAGCATTTT
CDR3 protein: CAISLRQANQPQHF

V gene: TRBV11-2
J gene: TRBJ1-5
D gene: -
clone size: once
CDR3 DNA: TGTGCCAGCAGCTTAGGGGTAGACGGTTTTAACAATCAGCCCCAGCATTTT
CDR3 protein: CASSLGVDGFNNQPQHF

V gene: TRBV20-1
J gene: TRBJ2-3
D gene: TRBD2
clone size: -
CDR3 DNA: TGCAGTGCTAGAGAGGGACTAGCGGGGGGGCTTAGCACAGATACGCAGTATTTT
CDR3 protein: CSAREGLAGGLSTDTQYF

V gene: TRBV7-2
J gene: TRBJ1-4
D gene: -
clone size: few
CDR3 DNA: TGTGCCAGCAGTCTAACACCAACTAATGAAGAACTGTTTTTT
CDR3 protein: CASSLTPTNEELFF

V gene: TRBV15
J gene: TRBJ2-7
D gene: -
clone size: many
CDR3 DNA: TGTGCCACCAGCAGAGACCTCTCCTACGAGCAGTACTTC
CDR3 protein: CATSRDLSYEQYF

V gene: TRBV12-3/TRBV12-4
J gene: TRBJ1-1
D gene: -
clone size: many
CDR3 DNA: TGTGCCAGCAGTTTAGGAATGGGGACGGCTTTCTTT
CDR3 protein: CASSLGMGTAFF

V gene: TRBV2
J gene: TRBJ1-1
D gene: -
clone size: -
CDR3 DNA: TGTGCCAGCACCCAGGGAGGGTTAACCAACACTGAAGCTTTCTTT
CDR3 protein: CASTQGGLTNTEAFF

V gene: TRBV19
J gene: TRBJ1-5
D gene: -
clone size: -
CDR3 DNA: TGTGCCAGTAGAACGACAGATTATAGCAATCAGCCCCAGCATTTT
CDR3 protein: CASRTTDYSNQPQHF

V gene: TRBV9
J gene: TRBJ2-7
D gene: -
clone size: many
CDR3 DNA: TGTGCCAGCAGCGTAGCTTTCGACTACCCCTACGAGCAGTACTTC
CDR3 protein: CASSVAFDYPYEQYF

V gene: TRBV3-1
J gene: TRBJ1-1
D gene: -
clone size: many
CDR3 DNA: TGTGCCAGTTTTTCGAGCACTGAAGCTTTCTTT
CDR3 protein: CASFSSTEAFF

V gene: TRBV5-5
J gene: TRBJ1-1
D gene: -
clone size: -
CDR3 DNA: TGTGCCAGCAGCTCATACAGGGTCGACACTGAAGCTTTCTTT
CDR3 protein: CASSSYRVDTEAFF

V gene: TRBV6-2/TRBV6-3
J gene: TRBJ2-2
D gene: TRBD2
clone size: -
CDR3 DNA: TGTGCCAGCAGTTGCGAAGCGGGAAACACCGGGGAGCTGTTTTTT
CDR3 protein: CASSCEAGNTGELFF

V gene: TRBV7-6
J gene: TRBJ2-3
D gene: -
clone size: -
CDR3 DNA: TGTGCCAGCAGTTCCCCCCACTTGGATACGCAGTATTTT
CDR3 protein: CASSSPHLDTQYF

V gene: TRBV6-2/TRBV6-3
J gene: TRBJ2-1
D gene: TRBD1
clone size: many
CDR3 DNA: TGTGCCAGCGCCCGGACAGGGGTTGGCAATGAGCAGTTCTTC
CDR3 protein: CASARTGVGNEQFF

V gene: TRBV28
J gene: TRBJ1-5
D gene: -
clone size: many
CDR3 DNA: TGTGCCAGCAGCCCACCCGACAGGACTCAGCCCCAGCATTTT
CDR3 protein: CASSPPDRTQPQHF

V gene: TRBV28
J gene: TRBJ2-7
D gene: -
clone size: many
CDR3 DNA: TGTGCCAGCAGCTACGGGACCGCCTCCGGGCAGTACTTC
CDR3 protein: CASSYGTASGQYF

V gene: TRBV3-1
J gene: TRBJ2-2
D gene: -
clone size: -
CDR3 DNA: TGTGCCAGCAGGGAGGGCAGCAACACCGGGGAGCTGTTTTTT
CDR3 protein: CASREGSNTGELFF

V gene: TRBV6-2/TRBV6-3
J gene: TRBJ2-1
D gene: -
clone size: many
CDR3 DNA: TGTGCCAGCAGTTACGGACAAACCACCTACAATGAGCAGTTCTTC
CDR3 protein: CASSYGQTTYNEQFF

V gene: TRBV20-1
J gene: TRBJ2-6
D gene: -
clone size: few
CDR3 DNA: TGCAGTGCCCAAAGATCTGGCTCTGGGGCCAACGTCCTGACTTTC
CDR3 protein: CSAQRSGSGANVLTF

V gene: TRBV12-3/TRBV12-4
J gene: TRBJ1-3
D gene: -
clone size: few
CDR3 DNA: TGTGCCAGCAGTTTCGGGCGGCGAGTCAACACCATATATTTT
CDR3 protein: CASSFGRRVNTIYF